The clone carrying this T cell receptor (beta chain) occurred a few times. Antigen: not known. The record originates from a study of T-cell memory formation after mild COVID-19. Overall study results and limits: From day 15 to 85, contracting clones were balanced between CD4 and CD8, whereas later expanders leaned toward CD4+. Contracting clones localized mainly to CM and EM when CD4+ and mainly to EMRA when CD8+. In second-wave clones peaking day 37, SARS-CoV-2 specificity remained unconfirmed.

Constant-segment primers were used for 5'RACE, and the resulting TCR alpha and TCR beta cDNA libraries carried sample barcodes and UMIs. Via MiXCR, TCRdb re-called the 5' RACE reads, giving one row per CDR3 protein. The table records about 410,000 distinct CDR3 sequences, 20% to 30% of them present only once. The CDR3 totals 14 residues. Germline loops: CDR1 LGHNT, CDR2 FRNRAP. V dropped 5 bases and J dropped 3 bases, with 11 bases sitting between them. The J gene is TRBJ1-5, the V gene TRBV12-5; weak D call: TRBD1 (6 bases). Sequencing was carried out using PBMCs or a T cell subset sorted from them (not recorded which). The receptor was derived from an adult woman who had mild COVID-19 (a few samples of this study predate the infection). Cell type and time point are not known. This CDR3 reads CASGPMGANQPQHF. Here the CDR3 DNA reads TGTGCTAGTGGTCCCATGGGGGCCAATCAGCCCCAGCATTTT.